The sequence of this T cell receptor (beta chain) was determined in a study of control samples from healthy donors and cancer patients. Only in-frame clones appear in the TCRdb table, and some are missing; sequencing was by immunoSEQ multiplex PCR. The sample lists a few hundred thousand clones, 75% to 95% occurring once. The CDR3 is made up of 13 amino acids. Looked up from germline, CDR1 is MNHEY and CDR2 is SVGEGT. The J segment lost 2 bases and the V segment lost 6 bases, leaving 3 bases of the junction unmatched. This clonotype was sampled from a man aged 40-55 years with head and neck cancer. Sequenced: PBMCs. The chain couples TRBV6-2 or TRBV6-3 to TRBJ1-2; 7 bases map to TRBD1. The DNA for the CDR3 is TGTGCCAGCAGCCCGGGACAGAACTATGGCTACACCTTC. The encoded protein is CASSPGQNYGYTF.